The 10 T cell receptor beta chains listed next were all sequenced from one sample in a study of T cells in Graves' hyperthyroidism and ophthalmopathy. RNA transcripts were the template for amplifying TCR beta CDR3 regions. The HTBI set primed first-round TCR CDR3 RT-PCR. TCRdb fed the multiplex PCR reads into MiXCR, producing one record per CDR3 protein. The table lists approximately 510,000 distinct CDR3 sequences, over 45% of them singletons. The specimen sequenced was peripheral blood or thyroid tissue (not recorded which). These receptors were collected from an adult woman with Graves' disease, either hyperthyroidism or ophthalmopathy (not recorded which).

V and J are TRBV10-3 and TRBJ1-2; D perhaps matches TRBD1 (5 bases). The CDR3 extends over 13 amino acids. Germline values: CDR1 ENHRY, CDR2 SYGVKD. Deletions cut 11 bases from V and 8 bases from J, with 21 bases between. Written as DNA, the CDR3 is TGTGCCGGCAGTGTCCAGGGATCGGGAGGCTACACCTTC. Translation gives CAGSVQGSGGYTF.

A word on this clonotype: The limits of the CDR3 on the DNA are not certain, so only TCRdb's listed CDR3 is given. J is TRBJ1-5 and V is TRBV29-1; the table gives TRBD1 as D, unverified against the DNA. Germline values: CDR1 SQVTM, CDR2 ANQGSEA. The CDR3 has 21 amino acids, counting both end residues. This CDR3 is CSVEGGTVYEQYFGPGQPQHF.

As for this clonotype: This CDR3 is missing its conserved last phenylalanine or tryptophan, likely due to a read error. The DNA is omitted, as the CDR3 cannot be located on it reliably, and the CDR3 follows TCRdb's listing. This chain joins TRBV10-3 and TRBJ1-4; the D call in the table, TRBD1, was not verified against the DNA. CDR1 is ENHRY, CDR2 SYGVKD, per germline. The CDR3 is 9 residues long, ends included. The CDR3: CAISPGMTG.

This clonotype was observed a few times. This chain joins TRBV29-1 and TRBJ2-7; 8 nucleotides line up with TRBD1. V trimming: 0 bases; J trimming: 6 bases; junction bases outside the gene matches: 10. The germline V gene encodes CDR1 SQVTM and CDR2 ANQGSEA. The CDR3 length is 15 residues. The CDR3 DNA reads TGCAGCGTTGAAGAAGGGAGCAGGGGGCACGTCGAGCAGTACTTC. It translates to CSVEEGSRGHVEQYF.

The chain is built from TRBV2 and TRBJ2-5; 8 nucleotides align to TRBD1. The CDR3 sequence is 15 residues long. Germline V gene lookup returns CDR1 SNHLY and CDR2 FYNNEI. The junction had 10 bases not matched to a gene; V was cut back by 8 bases and J by 2 bases. CDR3 amino acids: CASCPGGTGQETQYF. The CDR3 nucleotides are TGTGCCAGCTGCCCCGGCGGGACAGGACAAGAGACCCAGTACTTC.

This clonotype has a handful of counts. Given a much more abundant clone one base away, this may be a read error. V gene TRBV7-2 combines with J gene TRBJ2-7, with a possible D match to TRBD1 (6 bases). This CDR3 is 17 amino acids long. Per the germline V gene, CDR1 is SGHTA and CDR2 is FQGNSA. The CDR3 protein is CAGSLIGGGAESYEQYF. Here the CDR3 DNA reads TGTGCCGGCAGCTTAATTGGTGGGGGCGCCGAGTCCTACGAGCAGTACTTC. The whole variable domain, filled in from reference TRBV7-2 and TRBJ2-7, reads GAGVSQSPSNKVTEKGKDVELRCDPISGHTALYWYRQSLGQGLEFLIYFQGNSAPDKSGLPSDRFSAERTGGSVSTLTIQRTQQEDSAVYLCAGSLIGGGAESYEQYFGPGTRLTVT.

This rearrangement joins TRBV20-1 to TRBJ2-7; TRBD2 matches at 7 bases. Germline lookup yields CDR1 DFQATT and CDR2 SNEGSKA (reference sequence). The V and J ends lost 0 bases and 3 bases, in that order; junction bases with no gene match: 8. CDR3 size: 15 residues. CDR3 residues: CSARDGVGGSYEQYF. In DNA, the CDR3 is TGCAGTGCTAGAGATGGGGTTGGCGGGAGCTACGAGCAGTACTTC.

This clonotype was found many times. The chain is built from TRBV24-1 and TRBJ1-5; 7 positions match TRBD1. Germline V gene sequence: CDR1 KGHDR, CDR2 SFDVKD. The junction had 6 bases not matched to a gene; V was cut back by 1 base and J by 4 bases. This CDR3 spans 16 amino acids. As DNA, the CDR3 is TGTGCCACCAGTGATTTTGCGGGACAGCTAAATCAGCCCCAGCATTTT. Residues: CATSDFAGQLNQPQHF.

This chain links TRBV2 with TRBJ1-2; D is undetermined. This CDR3 comprises 14 residues. Germline V gene sequence: CDR1 SNHLY, CDR2 FYNNEI. Trimming stripped 0 bases from V and 8 bases from J, with 13 bases between. CDR3 coding DNA: TGTGCCAGCAGTGAAGCGCTTGTGGGTCAAGGCTACACCTTC. Protein sequence: CASSEALVGQGYTF.

This clonotype was counted many times. The chain joins TRBV19 to TRBJ1-2; no clear D. V dropped 6 bases and J dropped 4 bases, with 15 bases sitting between them. Germline lookup yields CDR1 LNHDA and CDR2 SQIVND (reference sequence). The CDR3 is 14 amino acids. CDR3 sequence: CASRTTEAVYGYTF. Here the CDR3 DNA reads TGTGCCAGTAGGACCACGGAAGCGGTCTATGGCTACACCTTC.